The 18 T cell receptor beta chains presented below share a single source sample, sequenced in a study of cytomegalovirus exposure and HLA in healthy donors. This PCR relied on a set of 60 Vbeta primers and 13 Jbeta primers. Measured with immunoSEQ multiplex PCR; TCRdb has only the in-frame clones, and not every one. The sample lists 130,000 or so clones, approximately 78% occurring once. The sequencing input was PBMCs. All receptors come from a man aged 18 to 29 in good health and CMV-seropositive.

V is TRBV7-2 and J is TRBJ2-7, with TRBD2 matching 10 bases. This CDR3 region has 16 residues. CDR1 and CDR2 (germline): SGHTA, FQGNSA. The V and J ends lost 1 base and 3 bases, in that order; junction bases with no gene match: 6. CDR3 amino acids: CASSLVISSGSYEQYF. CDR3 coding DNA: TGTGCCAGCAGCTTAGTGATCTCTAGCGGGAGCTACGAGCAGTACTTC.

This chain joins TRBV6-1 and TRBJ2-1, with TRBD2 matching over 8 bases. The CDR3 contains 14 residues. CDR1 and CDR2 (germline): MNHNS, SASEGT. V gave up 6 bases and J gave up 4 bases; unmatched junction bases: 5. The chain's CDR3 is CASSSGTSYNEQFF. CDR3 bases: TGTGCCAGCAGCTCCGGGACTAGTTACAATGAGCAGTTCTTC.

V and J are TRBV5-1 and TRBJ2-2; D possibly corresponds to TRBD1 (6 bases). The length of the CDR3 is 14 residues. CDR1 and CDR2 from the germline V gene are SGHRS and YFSETQ. Trimming took 2 bases from V and 6 from J, leaving 11 bases between them. The CDR3 region is CASSFQQGAGELFF. The CDR3 DNA sequence: TGCGCCAGCAGCTTCCAACAGGGAGCCGGGGAGCTGTTTTTT.

V and J are TRBV28 and TRBJ1-2; 11 bases match TRBD1. The length of the CDR3 is 18 residues. CDR1 MDHEN and CDR2 SYDVKM come from the germline V gene. The V gene end was trimmed by 6 bases and the J gene end by 5 bases; junction bases not matched to a gene: 17. The CDR3 sequence: CASRAGQGGGVDWYGYTF. The CDR3 bases are TGTGCCAGCAGAGCGGGACAGGGGGGAGGGGTAGATTGGTATGGCTACACCTTC.

Only one count was recorded for this clone. The chain combines TRBV28 with TRBJ1-3, with D perhaps TRBD1 (6 bases). This CDR3 has 16 residues. Germline assignment: CDR1 MDHEN and CDR2 SYDVKM. With 1 base removed from V and 4 bases from J, the gap between germline ends came to 14 bases. This CDR3 is CASSLYAGVWGNTIYF. CDR3 coding DNA: TGTGCCAGCAGTTTATACGCAGGGGTTTGGGGAAACACCATATATTTT.

This sequence joins TRBV27 and TRBJ2-7; TRBD2 matches at 10 bases. Germline V CDR1 and CDR2: MNHEY, SMNVEV (reference sequence). The junction had 19 bases not matched to a gene; V was cut back by 5 bases and J by 3 bases. The CDR3 extends over 19 amino acids. Here the CDR3 reads CASSPPPGISGRTLYEQYF. The CDR3 bases are TGTGCCAGCAGTCCCCCCCCGGGAATTAGCGGGAGGACTCTCTACGAGCAGTACTTC.

The rearrangement joins TRBV29-1 to TRBJ1-5; D is perhaps TRBD1 (6 bases). Trimming removed 4 bases at V and 0 bases at J, with 13 bases between. The CDR3 extends over 15 amino acids. Germline values: CDR1 SQVTM, CDR2 ANQGSEA. The CDR3 sequence: CSVAWDILSNQPQHF. CDR3 nucleotide sequence: TGCAGCGTTGCATGGGACATCCTTAGCAATCAGCCCCAGCATTTT.

This clone was seen a handful of times. At one of its ends the junction is not consistent with the germline gene, which may arise from a read error. The chain links TRBV7-7 to TRBJ2-5; 10 bases fit TRBD2. Germline-derived CDR1 and CDR2 are SSHAT and FNYEAQ (reference sequence). The CDR3 is 16 residues long. In DNA, the CDR3 is TGTGCTAGCAGCTTAGGACTAGCGGCTAACCAAGAGACCCAGTACTTC. Encoded protein: CASSLGLAANQETQYF. Full variable domain (missing parts from reference TRBV7-7 and TRBJ2-5): GAGVSQSPRYKVTKRGQDVTLRCDPISSHATLYWYQQALGQGPEFLTYFNYEAQPDKSGLPSDRFSAERPEGSISTLTIQRTEQRDSAMYRCASSLGLAANQETQYFGPGTRLLVL.

As for this clone: At the DNA level, this CDR3 is encoded by other sequences in the same sample as well. The CDR3 protein is CASSLSAGVGNEQFF. The CDR3 DNA reads TGTGCCAGCAGTTTAAGCGCGGGAGTGGGGAATGAGCAGTTCTTC. The rearrangement joins TRBV27 to TRBJ2-1, with 7 bases aligning to TRBD2. The germline CDR1 and CDR2 sequences are MNHEY and SMNVEV (reference sequence). Germline trimming cut 2 bases from V and 7 bases from J; bases unmatched to any gene: 8. The CDR3 runs to 15 residues.

The genes are TRBV19 and TRBJ2-7; D perhaps matches TRBD2 (7 bases). Germline V gene lookup returns CDR1 LNHDA and CDR2 SQIVND (reference sequence). V lost 3 bases, J lost 3 bases, and 12 bases lay in between. The CDR3 consists of 14 residues. CDR3 loop: CASSISGGNYEQYF. Written as DNA, the CDR3 is TGTGCCAGTAGTATCTCGGGGGGCAACTACGAGCAGTACTTC.

The rearrangement uses TRBV28 and TRBJ2-7; 8 bases map to TRBD2. The V gene's germline CDR1 is MDHEN and CDR2 SYDVKM. The CDR3 consists of 14 residues. J gave up 2 bases and V 7 bases, and 7 bases lay outside the gene matches. This CDR3 is CASTKAGAAYEQYF. The CDR3 bases are TGTGCCAGCACTAAAGCGGGAGCTGCCTACGAGCAGTACTTC.

The genes are TRBV7-4 and TRBJ1-1; 10 bases agree with TRBD1. Losses at the gene ends were 7 bases for V and 4 bases for J; bases not matched to a gene: 18. CDR1 is SGHVT and CDR2 is SQSDAQ in the germline V gene. This CDR3 is built from 18 residues. CDR3 sequence reads: CASITPIRQGALPTEAFF. In DNA form, the CDR3 reads TGTGCCAGCATCACTCCGATAAGACAGGGGGCGCTCCCCACTGAAGCTTTCTTT.

This rearrangement joins TRBV5-1 to TRBJ1-6; no clear D. Deletions cut 0 bases from V and 8 bases from J, with 12 bases between. The CDR3 is made up of 15 amino acids. The germline V gene encodes CDR1 SGHRS and CDR2 YFSETQ. CDR3 sequence (DNA): TGCGCCAGCAGCTTGGCCCCGGGAAGCTATTCACCCCTCCACTTT. This encodes CASSLAPGSYSPLHF.

V gene TRBV7-9 combines with J gene TRBJ1-1; TRBD1 matches at 7 bases. V shed 3 bases and J 2 bases; nucleotides not matched to a gene: 3. The CDR3 has 14 residues. The germline V gene has CDR1 SEHNR and CDR2 FQNEAQ (reference sequence). The CDR3 is CASSFGTVNTEAFF. CDR3 sequence (DNA): TGTGCCAGCAGCTTCGGGACAGTTAACACTGAAGCTTTCTTT.

The V call is TRBV9, the J call TRBJ1-1; 8 bases agree with TRBD1. The CDR3 loop spans 14 amino acids. Germline CDR1 and CDR2: SGDLS and YYNGEE. V was clipped by 0 bases and J by 5 bases; unmatched bases: 3. CDR3 sequence: CASSVGQGRTEAFF. CDR3 coding DNA: TGTGCCAGCAGCGTAGGACAGGGGAGGACTGAAGCTTTCTTT.

This clone occurred a few times. The chain employs TRBV6-5 and TRBJ1-1; weak D call: TRBD1 (6 bases). Between the trimmed V and J ends, which lost 5 bases and 1 base, there was a span of 14 bases. Per germline, CDR1 MNHEY and CDR2 SVGAGI. The CDR3 runs to 15 residues. CDR3 residues: CASSRQVIKNTEAFF. CDR3 DNA sequence: TGTGCCAGCAGTAGACAGGTCATAAAGAACACTGAAGCTTTCTTT.

This chain uses TRBV4-1 with TRBJ2-1; D is undetermined. Germline V gene lookup returns CDR1 MGHRA and CDR2 YSYEKL. The V end lost 0 bases, the J end lost 5 bases, and 8 bases lay between the germline ends. This CDR3 is 14 amino acids long. This CDR3 reads CASSQEGRNNEQFF. In DNA, the CDR3 is TGCGCCAGCAGCCAAGAGGGCCGGAACAATGAGCAGTTCTTC.

In its sample, this clone was seen once. The chain has TRBV7-2 and TRBJ2-2; 11 nucleotides agree with TRBD2. The ends lost 4 bases at V and 7 bases at J; junction bases unmatched: 5. The CDR3 is made up of 15 amino acids. CDR1 SGHTA and CDR2 FQGNSA come from the germline V gene. This CDR3 is CASSSLAGGYGELFF. CDR3 coding DNA: TGTGCCAGCAGCTCCCTAGCGGGAGGCTACGGGGAGCTGTTTTTT.